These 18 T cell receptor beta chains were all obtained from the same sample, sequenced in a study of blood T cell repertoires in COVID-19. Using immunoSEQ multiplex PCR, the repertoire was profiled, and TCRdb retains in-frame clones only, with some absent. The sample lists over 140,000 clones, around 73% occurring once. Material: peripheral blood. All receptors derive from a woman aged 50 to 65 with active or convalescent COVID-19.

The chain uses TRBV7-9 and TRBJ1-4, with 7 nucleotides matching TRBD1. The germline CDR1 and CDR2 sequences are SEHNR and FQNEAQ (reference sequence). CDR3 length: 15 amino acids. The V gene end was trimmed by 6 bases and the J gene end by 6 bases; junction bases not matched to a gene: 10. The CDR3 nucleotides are TGTGCCAGCAGTCAGGGGGGACAGAGATATGAAAAACTGTTTTTT. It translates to CASSQGGQRYEKLFF.

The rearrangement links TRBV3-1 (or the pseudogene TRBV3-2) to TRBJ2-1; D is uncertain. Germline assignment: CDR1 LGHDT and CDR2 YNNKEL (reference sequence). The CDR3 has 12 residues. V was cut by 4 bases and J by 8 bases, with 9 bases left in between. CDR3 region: CASSRRLDEQFF. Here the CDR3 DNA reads TGTGCCAGCAGCCGTCGTTTAGATGAGCAGTTCTTC.

The CDR3 reads CASSPRGQKNTEAFF. DNA for the CDR3: TGTGCCAGCTCACCACGGGGACAGAAGAACACTGAAGCTTTCTTT. The chain carries TRBV18 and TRBJ1-1; 7 positions match TRBD1. Trimming removed 1 base from V and 1 base from J; junction bases left unmatched: 3. The CDR3 has 15 residues. Germline V gene sequence: CDR1 KGHSH, CDR2 LQKENI. The variable domain in full, with the rest retrieved from reference TRBV18 and TRBJ1-1, is NAGVMQNPRHLVRRRGQEARLRCSPMKGHSHVYWYRQLPEEGLKFMVYLQKENIIDESGMPKERFSAEFPKEGPSILRIQQVVRGDSAAYFCASSPRGQKNTEAFFGQGTRLTVV.

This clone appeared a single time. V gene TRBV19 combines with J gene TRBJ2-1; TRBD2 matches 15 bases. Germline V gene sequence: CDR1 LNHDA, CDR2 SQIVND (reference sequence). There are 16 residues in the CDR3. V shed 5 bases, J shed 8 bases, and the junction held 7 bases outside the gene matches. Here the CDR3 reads CASSVRTSGREYEQFF. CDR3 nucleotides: TGTGCCAGTAGTGTCAGGACTAGCGGGAGGGAATATGAGCAGTTCTTC.

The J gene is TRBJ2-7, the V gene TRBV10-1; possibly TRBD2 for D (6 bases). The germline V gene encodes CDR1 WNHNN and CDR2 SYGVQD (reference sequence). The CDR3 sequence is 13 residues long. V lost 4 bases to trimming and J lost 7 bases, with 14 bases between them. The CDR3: CASSGTAAGEQYF. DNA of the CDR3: TGCGCCAGCAGTGGTACCGCTGCGGGGGAGCAGTACTTC.

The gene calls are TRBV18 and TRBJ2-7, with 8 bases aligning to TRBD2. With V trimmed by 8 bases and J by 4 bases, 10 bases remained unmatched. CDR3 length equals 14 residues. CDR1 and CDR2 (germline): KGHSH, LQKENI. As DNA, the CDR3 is TGTGCCAGCACCCCTAGCGGGTTGGTGTACGAGCAGTACTTC. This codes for CASTPSGLVYEQYF.

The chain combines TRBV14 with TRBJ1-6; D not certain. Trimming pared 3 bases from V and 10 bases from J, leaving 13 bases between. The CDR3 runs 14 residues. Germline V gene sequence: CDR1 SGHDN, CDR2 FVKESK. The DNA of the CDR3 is TGTGCCAGCAGCCAGTTTTATGAGAGGTCACCCCTCCACTTT. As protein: CASSQFYERSPLHF.

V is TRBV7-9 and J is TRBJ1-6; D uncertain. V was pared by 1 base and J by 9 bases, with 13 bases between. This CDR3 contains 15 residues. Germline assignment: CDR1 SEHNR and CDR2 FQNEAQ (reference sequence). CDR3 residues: CASSLDRGFGSPLHF. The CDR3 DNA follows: TGTGCCAGCAGCTTAGACCGAGGGTTCGGTTCACCCCTCCACTTT.

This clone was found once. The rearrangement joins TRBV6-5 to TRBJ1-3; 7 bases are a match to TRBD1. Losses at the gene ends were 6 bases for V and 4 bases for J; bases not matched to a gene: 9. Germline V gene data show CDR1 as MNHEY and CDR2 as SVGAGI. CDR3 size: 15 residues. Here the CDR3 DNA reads TGTGCCAGCAGAGACGCGGGACAGCTGGGAAACACCATATATTTT. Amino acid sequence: CASRDAGQLGNTIYF.

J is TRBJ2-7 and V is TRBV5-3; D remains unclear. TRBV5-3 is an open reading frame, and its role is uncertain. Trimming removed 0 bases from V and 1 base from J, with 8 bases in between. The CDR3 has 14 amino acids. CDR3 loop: CARSLVAVSYEQYF. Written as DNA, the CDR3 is TGTGCCAGAAGCTTGGTAGCAGTATCCTACGAGCAGTACTTC.

CDR3 DNA sequence: TGCAGCGTTGAGGGAGGGGCCGGTCAGCCCCAGCATTTT. Translating it yields CSVEGGAGQPQHF. The V and J genes are TRBV29-1 and TRBJ1-5; tentative D call: TRBD1 (5 bases). This CDR3 contains 13 residues. Looked up from germline, CDR1 is SQVTM and CDR2 is ANQGSEA. The V end was cut by 3 bases, the J end by 6 bases, with 12 bases between.

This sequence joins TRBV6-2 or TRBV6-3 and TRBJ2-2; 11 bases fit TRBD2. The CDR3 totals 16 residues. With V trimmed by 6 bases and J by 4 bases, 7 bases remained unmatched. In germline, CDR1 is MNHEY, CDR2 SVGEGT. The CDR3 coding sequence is TGTGCCAGCAGCCCTCGACTAGCGGGGTCCACCGGGGAGCTGTTTTTT. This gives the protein CASSPRLAGSTGELFF.

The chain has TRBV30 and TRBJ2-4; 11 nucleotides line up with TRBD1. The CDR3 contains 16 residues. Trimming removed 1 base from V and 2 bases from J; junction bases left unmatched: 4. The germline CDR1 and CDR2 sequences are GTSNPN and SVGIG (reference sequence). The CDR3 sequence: CAWSEGTGGPKNIQYF. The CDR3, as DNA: TGTGCCTGGAGTGAGGGGACAGGGGGGCCCAAAAACATTCAGTACTTC.

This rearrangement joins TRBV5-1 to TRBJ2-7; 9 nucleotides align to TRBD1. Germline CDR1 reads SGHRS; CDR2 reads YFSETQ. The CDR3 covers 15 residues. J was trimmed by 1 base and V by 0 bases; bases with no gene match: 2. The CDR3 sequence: CASSLGTGDSYEQYF. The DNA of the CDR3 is TGCGCCAGCAGCTTGGGGACAGGGGATTCCTACGAGCAGTACTTC.

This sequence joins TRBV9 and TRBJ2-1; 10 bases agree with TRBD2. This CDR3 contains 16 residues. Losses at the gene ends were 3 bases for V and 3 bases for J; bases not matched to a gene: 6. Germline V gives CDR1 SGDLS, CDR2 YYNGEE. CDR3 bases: TGTGCCAGCAGCGCCTATCTAGCGGGAGTCTACAATGAGCAGTTCTTC. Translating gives CASSAYLAGVYNEQFF. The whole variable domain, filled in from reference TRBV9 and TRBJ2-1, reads DSGVTQTPKHLITATGQRVTLRCSPRSGDLSVYWYQQSLDQGLQFLIQYYNGEERAKGNILERFSAQQFPDLHSELNLSSLELGDSALYFCASSAYLAGVYNEQFFGPGTRLTVL.

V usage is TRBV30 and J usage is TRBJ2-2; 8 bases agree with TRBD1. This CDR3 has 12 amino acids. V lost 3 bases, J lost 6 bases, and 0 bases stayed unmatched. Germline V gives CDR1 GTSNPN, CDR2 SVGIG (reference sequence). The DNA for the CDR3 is TGTGCCTGGAGACAGGGGGCCGGGGAGCTGTTTTTT. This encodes CAWRQGAGELFF.

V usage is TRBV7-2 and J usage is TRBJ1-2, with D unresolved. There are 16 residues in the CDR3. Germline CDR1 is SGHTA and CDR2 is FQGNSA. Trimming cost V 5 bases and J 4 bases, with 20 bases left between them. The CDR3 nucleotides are TGTGCCAGCAGCCGCGGGCAGGTGCCGGACCCCTATGGCTACACCTTC. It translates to CASSRGQVPDPYGYTF.

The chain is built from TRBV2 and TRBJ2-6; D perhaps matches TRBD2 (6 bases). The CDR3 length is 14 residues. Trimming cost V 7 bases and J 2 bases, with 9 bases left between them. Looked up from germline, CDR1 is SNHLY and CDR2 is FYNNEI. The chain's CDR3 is CASTGDPGANVLTF. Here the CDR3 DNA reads TGTGCCAGCACGGGGGACCCTGGGGCCAACGTCCTGACTTTC.